This is a list of T cell receptor beta chains from one sample in a study of T cell clones after liver transplantation. Sequenced by immunoSEQ multiplex PCR; TCRdb stores in-frame clones only, minus some. The profile shows 70,000 to 95,000 clones, 83% of them singletons. Sequencing was performed on CD4+ T cells from blood, taken at the 22-month timepoint. Receptors originate from a human patient who received a liver transplant. Some T cells may be the graft donor's. Both conserved end residues are part of each CDR3. A D gene is named only where the DNA matches it firmly. Clone size appears in some rows only: once, few, many, or a class for an expanded clone.

j_call,v_call,d_call,clone_size,cdr3_nt,cdr3_aa
TRBJ2-3,TRBV2,TRBD2,.,TGTGCCAGCAGGGAACGGAGCGGGAGGGAAGATACGCAGTATTTT,CASRERSGREDTQYF
TRBJ2-2,TRBV5-5,.,once,TGTGCCAGCAGCTTGATCAAAATATCATCAATCCCCGGGGAGCTGTTTTTT,CASSLIKISSIPGELFF
TRBJ1-4,TRBV29-1,.,.,TGCAGCGTTGGGTCTGGGCTTGGGGAAAAACTGTTTTTT,CSVGSGLGEKLFF
TRBJ2-7,TRBV4-1,.,few,TGCGCCAGCAGCCAAGAAATACTACAGAACAGCGAGCAGTACTTC,CASSQEILQNSEQYF
TRBJ2-1,TRBV5-5,TRBD2,.,TGTGCCAGCAGCCCCCGGGCTAGCGGTAGGGTCTATGAGCAGTTCTTC,CASSPRASGRVYEQFF
TRBJ2-6,TRBV7-2,.,few,TGTGCCAGCAGCATCACTAACTCTGGGGCCAACGTCCTGACTTTC,CASSITNSGANVLTF
TRBJ1-3,TRBV6-5,.,few,TGTGCCAGCCACTCTGGAAACACCATATATTTT,CASHSGNTIYF
TRBJ2-5,TRBV6-6,.,once,TGTGCCAGCAGTTCGGAGCAAGAGACCCAGTACTTC,CASSSEQETQYF
TRBJ2-1,TRBV2,.,.,TGTGCCAGCAGGTACAGCGGAGGGGCCTCCGAGCAGTTCTTC,CASRYSGGASEQFF
TRBJ1-2,TRBV19,.,few,TGTGCCACTAAGGACAACGGCTATGGCTACACCTTC,CATKDNGYGYTF
TRBJ1-4,TRBV6-5,.,.,TGTGCCAGCAGTTACTCGCAGCTTGGTAATGAAAAACTGTTTTTT,CASSYSQLGNEKLFF
TRBJ1-1,TRBV2,.,.,TGTGCCAGCACCTTCTCAGGGACGACTGAAGCTTTCTTT,CASTFSGTTEAFF
TRBJ2-1,TRBV6-5,.,.,TGTGCCAGCAGTTACTCCTGGGGACTTATCAATGAGCAGTTCTTC,CASSYSWGLINEQFF
TRBJ2-1,TRBV6-5,TRBD1,.,TGTGCCAGCAGCCGGGGACAGATCCATGAGCAGTTCTTC,CASSRGQIHEQFF
TRBJ2-1,TRBV28,TRBD1,.,TGTGCCAGCAGCAGCACAGGGGGCCGTTACAATGAGCAGTTCTTC,CASSSTGGRYNEQFF
TRBJ1-2,TRBV19,TRBD1,.,TGTGCCAGTAGGGGACAGGGACGGTATGGCTACACCTTC,CASRGQGRYGYTF
TRBJ1-6,TRBV5-4,.,.,TGTGCCAGCAGCTTTGGTAGGGCGAATGCCCTGAATTCACCCCTCCACTTT,CASSFGRANALNSPLHF
TRBJ1-1,TRBV30,.,.,TGTGCCAGGAACAGGCTGAACACTGAAGCTTTCTTT,CARNRLNTEAFF
TRBJ2-3,TRBV9,.,.,TGTGCCAGCAGCCCCCGCCGGGGTACGCAGTATTTT,CASSPRRGTQYF
TRBJ2-7,TRBV7-3,TRBD1,.,TGTGCCAGCAGCTTAACTGACCGGACAGGGTCCTACGAGCAGTACTTC,CASSLTDRTGSYEQYF
TRBJ2-3,TRBV7-3,.,.,TGTGCCAGCAGCCCTCCGGGACTCACAGATACGCAGTATTTT,CASSPPGLTDTQYF
TRBJ2-5,TRBV7-8,.,.,TGTGCCAGCAGCTGGTCCAGGGGAGAGACCCAGTACTTC,CASSWSRGETQYF
TRBJ2-7,TRBV6-5,TRBD1,.,TGTGCCAGCAGTCGGACAGGGCTCTACGAGCAGTACTTC,CASSRTGLYEQYF
TRBJ2-5,TRBV4-1,.,.,TGCGCCAGCAGCCAAGTTGCGCAGGAGACCCAGTACTTC,CASSQVAQETQYF
TRBJ2-7,TRBV7-9,TRBD2,.,TGTGCCAGCAGCCCCGGGACTAGCGGGGGGCCATCCTACGAGCAGTACTTC,CASSPGTSGGPSYEQYF
TRBJ2-7,TRBV19,.,.,TGTGCCAGTAGTATGGGTTCTTACGAGCAGTACTTC,CASSMGSYEQYF
TRBJ2-1,TRBV12-1,.,.,TGTGCCAGCAGCTTTGCGGGGACTAGCGGGACGCCCGAGCAGTTCTTC,CASSFAGTSGTPEQFF
TRBJ2-7,TRBV5-1,.,.,TGCGCCAGCAGCCGCCTCCCCAACTCCTACGAGCAGTACTTC,CASSRLPNSYEQYF
TRBJ1-1,TRBV19,.,few,TGTGCCAGTAGTGATTGGGTGAACACTGAAGCTTTCTTT,CASSDWVNTEAFF
TRBJ1-1,TRBV6-5,.,.,TGTGCCAGCAAAAAAGACGTAAACACTGAAGCTTTCTTT,CASKKDVNTEAFF
TRBJ2-3,TRBV7-2,.,.,TGTGCCAGCAGCTTAGAAGTTTCGGCGGGGCAGTATTTT,CASSLEVSAGQYF
TRBJ1-1,TRBV28,.,.,TGTGCCAGCGGGACTGCCACTGAAGCTTTCTTT,CASGTATEAFF
TRBJ2-5,TRBV5-1,TRBD1,.,TGCGCCAGCAGCTTGAGGGCGGGACAGGAAGAGACCCAGTACTTC,CASSLRAGQEETQYF
TRBJ2-4,TRBV2,TRBD2,.,TGTGCCAGCAGGGGACTAGCGGGCCTGGCCAAAAACATTCAGTACTTC,CASRGLAGLAKNIQYF
TRBJ2-2,TRBV11-1,.,once,TGTGCCAGCAGCTTAGGGCAGGGCTGGAGCGGGGAGCTGTTTTTT,CASSLGQGWSGELFF
TRBJ1-2,TRBV10-3,.,.,TGTGCCAGCAGTTTGTCAACGGGATATGGCTACACCTTC,CASSLSTGYGYTF
TRBJ2-5,TRBV7-9,TRBD1,.,TGTGCCAGCAGCTCGACGACAGGGGTTGGAGAGACCCAGTACTTC,CASSSTTGVGETQYF